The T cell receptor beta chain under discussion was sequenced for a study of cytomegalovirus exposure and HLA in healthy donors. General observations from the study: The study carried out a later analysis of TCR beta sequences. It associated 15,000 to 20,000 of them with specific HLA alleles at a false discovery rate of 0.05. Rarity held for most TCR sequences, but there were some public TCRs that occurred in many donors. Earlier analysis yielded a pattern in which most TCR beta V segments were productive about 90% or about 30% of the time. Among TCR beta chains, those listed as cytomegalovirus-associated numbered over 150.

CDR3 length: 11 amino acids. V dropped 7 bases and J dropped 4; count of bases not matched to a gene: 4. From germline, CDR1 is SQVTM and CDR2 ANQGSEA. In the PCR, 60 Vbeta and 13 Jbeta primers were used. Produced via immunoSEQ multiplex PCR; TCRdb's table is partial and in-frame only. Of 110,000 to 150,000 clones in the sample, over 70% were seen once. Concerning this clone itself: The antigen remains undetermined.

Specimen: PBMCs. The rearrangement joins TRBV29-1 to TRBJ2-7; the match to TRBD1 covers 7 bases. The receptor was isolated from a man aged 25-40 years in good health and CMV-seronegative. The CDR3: CSGRQGYEQYF. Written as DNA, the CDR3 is TGCAGCGGCCGACAGGGTTACGAGCAGTACTTC.